The 5 T cell receptor beta chains below all came from one sample that was sequenced in a study of type 1 regulatory T cells. TCRdb redid the calling of the reads with MiXCR, one entry per CDR3 protein. Among some 100,000 distinct CDR3 sequences listed, roughly 30% were seen once. Material for sequencing was CD4+ T cells, either the whole sample or a sorted fraction (not recorded which). The receptor set was obtained from a human donor in good health.

This clonotype was seen ten or more times. The rearrangement links TRBV5-1 to TRBJ2-1, with 8 bases fitting TRBD2. The CDR3 runs 16 residues. The V and J ends lost 1 base and 7 bases, in that order; junction bases with no gene match: 10. The germline V gene has CDR1 SGHRS and CDR2 YFSETQ. The CDR3 protein is CASSLTSGTTVNEQFF. In nucleotides, the CDR3 is TGCGCCAGCAGCTTGACTAGCGGAACAACGGTTAATGAGCAGTTCTTC.

The chain is built from TRBV11-2 and TRBJ2-7; D remains unclear. Trimming pared 1 base from V and 3 bases from J, leaving 7 bases between. This CDR3 comprises 13 residues. The V gene's germline CDR1 is SGHAT and CDR2 FQNNGV. Here the CDR3 DNA reads TGTGCCAGCAGCTTAGGGACGGACTACGAGCAGTACTTC. Translated, it gives CASSLGTDYEQYF.

The CDR3 is CASSQDSLLAGENEQFF. DNA for the CDR3: TGTGCCAGCAGCCAAGATTCCTTGCTAGCGGGAGAAAATGAGCAGTTCTTC. The chain joins TRBV3-1 to TRBJ2-1; 10 bases map to TRBD2. Germline V lookup: CDR1 LGHDT, CDR2 YNNKEL (reference sequence). The J segment lost 7 bases and the V segment lost 0 bases, leaving 9 bases of the junction unmatched. The CDR3 runs 17 residues.

This chain links TRBV5-1 with TRBJ1-1; maybe TRBD1 (6 bases). The CDR3 has 16 residues. Trimming took 2 bases from V and 0 from J, leaving 14 bases between them. Germline CDR1 reads SGHRS; CDR2 reads YFSETQ. Written as DNA, the CDR3 is TGCGCCAGCAGCTTACAGGGTCGGGGCATGAACACTGAAGCTTTCTTT. It specifies CASSLQGRGMNTEAFF.

In DNA, the CDR3 is TGTGCCAGCAGTTACAGGGGTGGAAGGACTGAAGCTTTCTTT. As protein: CASSYRGGRTEAFF. V gene TRBV28 combines with J gene TRBJ1-1, with 7 bases that match TRBD1. V shed 4 bases and J 5 bases; nucleotides not matched to a gene: 7. Germline V gives CDR1 MDHEN, CDR2 SYDVKM. This CDR3 has 14 residues.